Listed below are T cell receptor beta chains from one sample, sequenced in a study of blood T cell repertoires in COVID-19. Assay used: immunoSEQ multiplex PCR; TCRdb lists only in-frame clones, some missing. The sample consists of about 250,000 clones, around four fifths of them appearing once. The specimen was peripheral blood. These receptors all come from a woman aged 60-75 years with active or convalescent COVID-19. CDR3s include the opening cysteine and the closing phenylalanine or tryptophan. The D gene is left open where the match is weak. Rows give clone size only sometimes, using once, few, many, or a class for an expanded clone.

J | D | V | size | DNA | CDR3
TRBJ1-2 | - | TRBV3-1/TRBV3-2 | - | TGTGCCAGCAGCCAAGATGAACAGGAAGGGTTCGATGGCTACACCTTC | CASSQDEQEGFDGYTF
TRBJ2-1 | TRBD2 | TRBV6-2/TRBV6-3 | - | TGTGCCAGCAGTTACTATGGTAGCGGGATAGGTACCTACAATGAGCAGTTCTTC | CASSYYGSGIGTYNEQFF
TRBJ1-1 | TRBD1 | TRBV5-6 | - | TGTGCCAGCAGCTTTTCAGGGGGCAGCCCTGAAGCTTTCTTT | CASSFSGGSPEAFF
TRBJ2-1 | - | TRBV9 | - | TGTGCCAGCAGCGTAAGGGGGGGCGGGAGACCCTACAATGAGCAGTTCTTC | CASSVRGGGRPYNEQFF
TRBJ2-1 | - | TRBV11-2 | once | TGTGCCAGCAGCTTGTCACAGGCAGTTTACAATGAGCAGTTCTTC | CASSLSQAVYNEQFF
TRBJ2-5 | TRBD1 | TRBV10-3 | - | TGTGCCATCAGTGAGGACAGGGGCCACCAAGAGACCCAGTACTTC | CAISEDRGHQETQYF
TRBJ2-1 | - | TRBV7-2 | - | TGTGCCAGCAGCTTAGAGTACAGCCGTCAGCAGTTCTTC | CASSLEYSRQQFF
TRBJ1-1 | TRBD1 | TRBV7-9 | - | TGTGCCAGCAGCTTAGCTGGGGGACAGGGTTTAGGGACTGAAGCTTTCTTT | CASSLAGGQGLGTEAFF
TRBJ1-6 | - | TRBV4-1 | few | TGCGCCAGCAGCCAAGGGGGTCGGGGACTCCTCCACTTT | CASSQGGRGLLHF
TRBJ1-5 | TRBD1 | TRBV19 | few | TGTGCCAGTAGTATCACAGGGGACCAGCCCCAGCATTTT | CASSITGDQPQHF
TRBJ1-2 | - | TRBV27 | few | TGTGCCAGCAGTAGGAAGCTACACAGAAACTATGGCTACACCTTC | CASSRKLHRNYGYTF